The subject of this entry is one T cell receptor beta chain. Antigen specificity is unknown. This record comes from a study of early T cells in non-severe SARS-CoV-2 infection. Overall study context: Bulk RNA taken from unsorted whole blood was sequenced, leaving chains unpaired.

The CDR3 length is 15 residues. CDR1 is DFQATT and CDR2 is SNEGSKA in the germline V gene (reference sequence). V was clipped by 6 bases and J by 5 bases, with 20 bases between them. The study, taken as a whole, reports: VDJdb matching, biased toward anti-spike CD8 responses, missed private and CD4 specificities.

Individual cDNA molecules received unique molecular identifiers. TCRdb redid the calling of the 5' RACE reads with MiXCR, one entry per CDR3 protein. The profile shows about 66,000 distinct CDR3 sequences, around 9% of them singletons. This receptor was identified in an adult who was a healthcare worker with PCR-confirmed SARS-CoV-2 infection or an uninfected control (not recorded which). Sequences were obtained from whole blood. This rearrangement joins TRBV20-1 to TRBJ2-1, with D possibly matching TRBD2 (5 bases). The CDR3 region is CSAPSRASSHNEQFF. Here the CDR3 DNA reads TGCAGTGCCCCTAGTAGGGCTAGCAGCCACAATGAGCAGTTCTTC.